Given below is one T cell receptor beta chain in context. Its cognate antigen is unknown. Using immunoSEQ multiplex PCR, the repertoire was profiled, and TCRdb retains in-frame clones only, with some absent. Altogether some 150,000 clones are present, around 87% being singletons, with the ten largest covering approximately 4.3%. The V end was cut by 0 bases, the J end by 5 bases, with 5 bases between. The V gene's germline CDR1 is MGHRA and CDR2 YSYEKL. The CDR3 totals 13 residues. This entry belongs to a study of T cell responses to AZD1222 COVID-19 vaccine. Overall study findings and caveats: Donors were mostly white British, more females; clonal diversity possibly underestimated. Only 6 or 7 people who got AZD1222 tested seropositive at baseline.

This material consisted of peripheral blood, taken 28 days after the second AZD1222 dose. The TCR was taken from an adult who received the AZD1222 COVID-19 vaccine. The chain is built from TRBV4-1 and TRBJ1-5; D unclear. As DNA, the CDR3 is TGCGCCAGCAGCCAAGATGTAGATCAGCCCCAGCATTTT. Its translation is CASSQDVDQPQHF.